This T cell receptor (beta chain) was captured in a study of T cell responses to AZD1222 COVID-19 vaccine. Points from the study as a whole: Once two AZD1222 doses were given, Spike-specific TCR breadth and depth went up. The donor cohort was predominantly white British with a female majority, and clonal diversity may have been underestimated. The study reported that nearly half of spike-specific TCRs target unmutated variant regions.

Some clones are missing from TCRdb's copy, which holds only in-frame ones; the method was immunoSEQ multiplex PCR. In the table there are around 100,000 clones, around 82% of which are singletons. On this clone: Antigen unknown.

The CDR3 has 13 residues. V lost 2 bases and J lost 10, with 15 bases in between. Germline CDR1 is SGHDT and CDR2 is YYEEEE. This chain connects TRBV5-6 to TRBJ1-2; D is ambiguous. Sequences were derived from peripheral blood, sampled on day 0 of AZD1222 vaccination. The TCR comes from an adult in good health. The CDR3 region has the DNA TGTGCCAGCAGCTTCCCCTTGGGCAGCGACTACACCTTC. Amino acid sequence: CASSFPLGSDYTF.